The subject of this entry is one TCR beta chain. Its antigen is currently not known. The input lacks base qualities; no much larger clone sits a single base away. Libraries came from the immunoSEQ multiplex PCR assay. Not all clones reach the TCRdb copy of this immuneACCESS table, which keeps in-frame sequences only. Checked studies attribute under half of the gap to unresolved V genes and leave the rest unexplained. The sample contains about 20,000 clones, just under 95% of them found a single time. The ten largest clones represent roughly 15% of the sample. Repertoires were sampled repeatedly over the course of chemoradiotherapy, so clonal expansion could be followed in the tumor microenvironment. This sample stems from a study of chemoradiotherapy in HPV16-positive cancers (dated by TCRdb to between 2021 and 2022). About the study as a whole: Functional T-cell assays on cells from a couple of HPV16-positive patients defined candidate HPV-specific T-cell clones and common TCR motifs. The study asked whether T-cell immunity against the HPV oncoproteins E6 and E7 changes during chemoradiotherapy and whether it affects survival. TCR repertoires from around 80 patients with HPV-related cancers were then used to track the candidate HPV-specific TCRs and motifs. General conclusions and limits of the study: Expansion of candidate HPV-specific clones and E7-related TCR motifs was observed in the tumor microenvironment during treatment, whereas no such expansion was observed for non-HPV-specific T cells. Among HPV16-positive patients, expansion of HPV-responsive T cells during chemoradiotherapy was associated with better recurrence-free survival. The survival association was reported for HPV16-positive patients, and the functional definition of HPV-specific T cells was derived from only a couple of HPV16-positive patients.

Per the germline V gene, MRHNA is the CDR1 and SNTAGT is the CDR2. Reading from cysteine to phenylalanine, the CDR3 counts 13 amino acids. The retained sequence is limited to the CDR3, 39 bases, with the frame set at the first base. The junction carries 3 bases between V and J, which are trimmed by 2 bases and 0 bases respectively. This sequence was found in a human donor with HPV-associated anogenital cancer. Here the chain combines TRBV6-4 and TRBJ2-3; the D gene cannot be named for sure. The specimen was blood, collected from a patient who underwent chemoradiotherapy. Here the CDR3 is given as CASSDTSTDTQYF. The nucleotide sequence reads TGTGCCAGCAGTGACACTAGCACAGATACGCAGTATTTT.